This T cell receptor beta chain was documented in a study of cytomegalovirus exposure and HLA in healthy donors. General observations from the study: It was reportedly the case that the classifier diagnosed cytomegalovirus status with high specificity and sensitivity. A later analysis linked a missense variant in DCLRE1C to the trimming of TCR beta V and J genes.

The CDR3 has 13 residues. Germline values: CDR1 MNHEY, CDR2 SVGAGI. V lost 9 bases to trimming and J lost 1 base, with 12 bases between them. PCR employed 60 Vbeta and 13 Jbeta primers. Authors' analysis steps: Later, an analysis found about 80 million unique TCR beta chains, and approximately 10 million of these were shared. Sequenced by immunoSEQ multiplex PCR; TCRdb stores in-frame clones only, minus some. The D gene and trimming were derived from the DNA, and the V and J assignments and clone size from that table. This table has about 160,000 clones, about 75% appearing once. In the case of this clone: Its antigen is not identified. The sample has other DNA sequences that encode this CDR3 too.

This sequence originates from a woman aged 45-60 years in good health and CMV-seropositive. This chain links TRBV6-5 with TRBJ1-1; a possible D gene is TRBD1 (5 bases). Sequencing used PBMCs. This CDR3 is CASGAASNTEAFF. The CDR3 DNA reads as TGTGCCAGTGGGGCTGCTTCGAACACTGAAGCTTTCTTT.